This T cell receptor beta chain emerged from a study of T cell repertoires in cytomegalovirus infection. Turning to the study itself: CMV epitopes that were recently identified and HLA-C-restricted were used alongside well-studied HLA-B-restricted ones. Based on public TCR beta signatures, there were indications of CMV infection and of a matching HLA type.

This CDR3 comprises 18 residues. V shed 4 bases, J shed 2 bases, and the junction held 14 bases outside the gene matches. Germline V gene sequence: CDR1 SGDLS, CDR2 YYNGEE. Study results and caveats: Predominance within the ex vivo response was attributable to HLA-C-restricted CMV-specific TCR beta clonotypes. The study identified carriers of CMV plus the relevant HLA from cumulative public TCR beta family frequency.

The table lists this clonotype with a few counts. Its antigen is unidentified. TCRdb itself ran the reads through MiXCR, one entry per CDR3 protein. This table holds some 940,000 distinct CDR3 sequences, 30% to 40% found once. The sequence was obtained from a human donor in good health (CMV status not recorded). Some clones in this sample may be carry-over from other donors' samples. The genes are TRBV9 and TRBJ2-1; 8 nucleotides align to TRBD2. Sequencing was performed on cultured CD8+ T cells from PBMCs, taken from culture after CMV antigen stimulation. CDR3 in amino acids: CASSLAPQRGTTYNEQFF. CDR3 nucleotides: TGTGCCAGCAGCCTCGCCCCCCAGCGGGGGACCACCTACAATGAGCAGTTCTTC.